These 9 T cell receptor beta chains share one sample of origin, sequenced in a study of cytomegalovirus exposure and HLA in healthy donors. It was with 60 Vbeta and 13 Jbeta primers that the PCR ran. This table comes from immunoSEQ multiplex PCR, and its TCRdb copy is limited to in-frame clones, with some not included. There are around 120,000 clones in the sample; over 70% occur only once, and around 1.8% lies in the top ten. The sequenced sample consisted of PBMCs. The receptors originated from a woman aged 40 to 55 in good health and CMV-seronegative.

The chain joins TRBV28 to TRBJ2-5, with 7 bases aligning to TRBD2. CDR3 size: 14 residues. CDR1 and CDR2 (germline): MDHEN, SYDVKM. V shed 3 bases and J 4 bases; nucleotides not matched to a gene: 5. CDR3 in DNA: TGTGCCAGCAGTTTGATGACTAGCCGAGAGACCCAGTACTTC. This encodes CASSLMTSRETQYF.

The chain uses TRBV6-1 and TRBJ1-3; D is possibly TRBD1 (5 bases). V was trimmed by 8 bases and J by 0 bases, leaving 14 bases between them. Germline assignment: CDR1 MNHNS and CDR2 SASEGT. The CDR3 runs 15 residues. CDR3 sequence (DNA): TGTGCCAGCGTGAGGGACTTTGACTCTGGAAACACCATATATTTT. Translated: CASVRDFDSGNTIYF.

This clone was recorded once. The CDR3 protein is CASSLALAGGYNEQFF. DNA of the CDR3: TGTGCCAGCAGTTTAGCGCTAGCGGGAGGGTACAATGAGCAGTTCTTC. The V call is TRBV28, the J call TRBJ2-1; 12 bases are a match to TRBD2. CDR3 size: 16 residues. V shed 2 bases, J shed 4 bases, and the junction held 3 bases outside the gene matches. The germline gives CDR1 MDHEN, CDR2 SYDVKM.

The rearrangement uses TRBV11-2 and TRBJ2-5; 9 nucleotides line up with TRBD2. Germline V gene lookup returns CDR1 SGHAT and CDR2 FQNNGV. The CDR3 covers 15 residues. The V segment lost 5 bases and the J segment 9 bases; nucleotides outside the gene matches: 13. The CDR3 coding sequence is TGTGCCAGCAGCATGCCGGGACTAGCCCATCGGGCCCAGTACTTC. Amino acids: CASSMPGLAHRAQYF.

This clone has just one count. V is TRBV20-1 and J is TRBJ2-1; weak D call: TRBD1 (5 bases). This CDR3 region has 11 residues. CDR1 is DFQATT, CDR2 SNEGSKA, per germline (reference sequence). Trimming took off 1 base at V and 9 bases at J, with 7 bases between the two ends. This CDR3 reads CSARGRGEQFF. CDR3 nucleotides: TGCAGTGCTAGAGGAAGGGGTGAGCAGTTCTTC.

A single count supports this clone. For the CDR3, the DNA is TGCGCCAGCAGCTTGGCCACTAGCGGGAGAGAGACCCAGTACTTC. Its protein is CASSLATSGRETQYF. The chain carries TRBV5-1 and TRBJ2-5; 11 bases line up with TRBD2. CDR1 and CDR2 (germline): SGHRS, YFSETQ. V shed 0 bases, J shed 4 bases, and the junction held 2 bases outside the gene matches. CDR3 size: 15 residues. Full variable domain (outside the CDR3, taken from reference TRBV5-1 and TRBJ2-5): KAGVTQTPRYLIKTRGQQVTLSCSPISGHRSVSWYQQTPGQGLQFLFEYFSETQRNKGNFPGRFSGRQFSNSRSEMNVSTLELGDSALYLCASSLATSGRETQYFGPGTRLLVL.

The rearrangement joins TRBV9 to TRBJ1-1; D unresolved. With 0 bases removed from V and 1 base from J, the gap between germline ends came to 7 bases. The CDR3 loop spans 14 amino acids. CDR1 is SGDLS, CDR2 YYNGEE, per germline. The CDR3 spells CASSVAVSNTEAFF. The CDR3 DNA follows: TGTGCCAGCAGCGTAGCGGTATCGAACACTGAAGCTTTCTTT.

The chain employs TRBV27 and TRBJ1-1; 7 bases are shared with TRBD1. Germline values: CDR1 MNHEY, CDR2 SMNVEV (reference sequence). There are 16 residues in the CDR3. With V trimmed by 5 bases and J by 4 bases, 13 bases remained unmatched. The CDR3 is CASSRLGQSIITEAFF. The CDR3 DNA follows: TGTGCCAGCAGTCGATTGGGACAGTCCATAATCACTGAAGCTTTCTTT.

This chain joins TRBV30 and TRBJ2-3; TRBD2 matches at 8 bases. The CDR3 has 16 residues. V dropped 6 bases and J dropped 2; count of bases not matched to a gene: 13. Germline CDR1 is GTSNPN and CDR2 is SVGIG (reference sequence). The CDR3 nucleotides read TGTGCCTGTTCCGGGACTAGGCACATCCTCACAGATACGCAGTATTTT. It yields the protein CACSGTRHILTDTQYF.